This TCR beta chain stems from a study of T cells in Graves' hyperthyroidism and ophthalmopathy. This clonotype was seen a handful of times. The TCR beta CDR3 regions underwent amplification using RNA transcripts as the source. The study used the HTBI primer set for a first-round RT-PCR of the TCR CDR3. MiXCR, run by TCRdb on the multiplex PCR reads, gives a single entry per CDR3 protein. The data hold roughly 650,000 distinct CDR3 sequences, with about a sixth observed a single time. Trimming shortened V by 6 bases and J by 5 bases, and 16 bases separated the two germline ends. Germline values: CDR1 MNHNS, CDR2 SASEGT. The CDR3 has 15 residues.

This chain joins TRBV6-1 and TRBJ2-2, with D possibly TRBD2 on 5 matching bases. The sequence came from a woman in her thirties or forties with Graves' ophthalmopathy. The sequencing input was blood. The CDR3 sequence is CASRGAGGVTGELFF. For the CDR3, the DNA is TGTGCCAGCAGGGGCGCCGGAGGAGTAACCGGGGAGCTGTTTTTT.